This T cell receptor beta chain was recorded in a study of blood T cell repertoires in COVID-19. Study at large: Acute-phase and convalescent COVID-19 samples originated in the United States, Italy and Spain.

Two negative PCRs, clearance, or symptom resolution characterized the recovered Cohort 3 donors. The CDR3 is 14 residues long. CDR1 is KGHSH, CDR2 LQKENI, per germline. The V gene lost 2 bases and the J gene lost 0 bases, with 4 bases spanning the gap. Clones were sequenced by immunoSEQ multiplex PCR, and TCRdb holds only the in-frame ones, with some missing. The sample lists 250,000 to 350,000 clones; around 85% were seen once. This clone was picked up a small number of times. The sequenced sample consisted of PBMCs or T cells enriched from blood (not recorded which). The clonotype comes from a woman aged 45-59 years who had recovered from COVID-19. This rearrangement joins TRBV18 to TRBJ2-2; the D is unclear. The CDR3 DNA reads TGTGCCAGCTCACCAGTTACGAACACCGGGGAGCTGTTTTTT. Translated: CASSPVTNTGELFF.